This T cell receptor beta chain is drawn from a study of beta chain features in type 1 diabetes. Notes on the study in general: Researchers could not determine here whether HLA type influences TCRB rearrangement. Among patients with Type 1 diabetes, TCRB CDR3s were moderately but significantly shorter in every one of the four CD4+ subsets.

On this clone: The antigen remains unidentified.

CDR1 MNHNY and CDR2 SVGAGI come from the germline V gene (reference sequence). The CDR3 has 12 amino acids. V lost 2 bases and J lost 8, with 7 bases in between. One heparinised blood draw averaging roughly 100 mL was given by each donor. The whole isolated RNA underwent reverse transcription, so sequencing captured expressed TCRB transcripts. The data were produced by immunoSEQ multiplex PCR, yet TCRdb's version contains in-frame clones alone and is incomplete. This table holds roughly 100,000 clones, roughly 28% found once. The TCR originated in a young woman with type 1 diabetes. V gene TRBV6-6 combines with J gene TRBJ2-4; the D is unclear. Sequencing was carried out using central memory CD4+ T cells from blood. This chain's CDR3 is CASSYAGDIQYF. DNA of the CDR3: TGTGCCAGCAGTTACGCAGGTGACATTCAGTACTTC.